Shown below are 26 T cell receptor beta chains from a single sample sequenced in a study of T cell responses to AZD1222 COVID-19 vaccine. Some clones are missing from TCRdb's copy, which holds only in-frame ones; the method was immunoSEQ multiplex PCR. The sample has 150,000 or so clones, around 92% seen once. Here the sequenced sample was peripheral blood, taken on day 0 of AZD1222 vaccination. These receptors all come from an adult in good health.

V and J are TRBV30 and TRBJ2-7; 9 positions match TRBD2. J gave up 4 bases and V 3 bases, and 16 bases lay outside the gene matches. The CDR3 loop spans 17 amino acids. Germline-derived CDR1 and CDR2 are GTSNPN and SVGIG (reference sequence). The CDR3 spells CAWRSSIWGGRGYEQYF. In DNA, the CDR3 is TGTGCCTGGAGATCTTCGATCTGGGGCGGGAGGGGGTACGAGCAGTACTTC.

V and J are TRBV4-3 and TRBJ1-2; D not resolved. The CDR3 consists of 13 residues. V was trimmed by 0 bases and J by 3 bases, leaving 5 bases between them. In germline, CDR1 is LGHNA, CDR2 YSLEER. CDR3 DNA: TGCGCCAGCAGCCAAGATAACTACTATGGCTACACCTTC. Its translation: CASSQDNYYGYTF.

This chain joins TRBV6-5 and TRBJ2-3; 11 positions agree with TRBD2. CDR1 MNHEY and CDR2 SVGAGI come from the germline V gene. CDR3 length: 15 amino acids. With 4 bases clipped from V and 5 bases from J, the junction kept 5 bases outside the gene matches. The CDR3 loop reads CASSLASGGLDTQYF. For the CDR3, the DNA is TGTGCCAGCAGTTTGGCTAGCGGGGGGTTAGATACGCAGTATTTT.

This rearrangement joins TRBV4-1 to TRBJ1-2, with D hard to call. With 0 bases removed from V and 4 bases from J, the gap between germline ends came to 12 bases. This CDR3 spans 15 amino acids. Germline lookup yields CDR1 MGHRA and CDR2 YSYEKL. The CDR3 sequence is CASSQEASRAYGYTF. The CDR3 coding sequence is TGCGCCAGCAGCCAAGAGGCCAGCCGGGCCTATGGCTACACCTTC.

This clone has a single count. V gene TRBV6-4 combines with J gene TRBJ1-2; D uncertain. V gave up 3 bases and J gave up 1 base, with 12 bases separating them. Per germline, CDR1 MRHNA and CDR2 SNTAGT. The CDR3 is 15 amino acids. CDR3 nucleotide sequence: TGTGCCAGCAGTGAACCGGGAGGTCGTAACTATGGCTACACCTTC. Residues: CASSEPGGRNYGYTF.

V usage is TRBV27 and J usage is TRBJ2-3, with D possibly matching TRBD2 (6 bases). In germline, CDR1 is MNHEY, CDR2 SMNVEV (reference sequence). The CDR3 is 15 amino acids. The ends were cut back, 3 bases at V and 1 base at J, with 11 bases in the middle. The CDR3, as DNA: TGTGCCAGCAGTTTCGCGGTAGCGGGCACAGATACGCAGTATTTT. Protein: CASSFAVAGTDTQYF.

The count of this clone is one. V gene TRBV7-2 combines with J gene TRBJ2-2; 7 nucleotides agree with TRBD2. Germline V lookup: CDR1 SGHTA, CDR2 FQGNSA. This CDR3 region has 17 residues. Unmatched junction bases numbered 11, after V lost 5 bases and J lost 2 bases. The CDR3 sequence is CASSHELAQTNTGELFF. The DNA of the CDR3 is TGTGCCAGCAGCCACGAACTAGCGCAAACCAACACCGGGGAGCTGTTTTTT.

The chain has TRBV5-1 and TRBJ2-2; 7 bases align to TRBD1. After removal of 5 bases from V and 4 bases from J, the junction contained 5 bases not matched to a gene. CDR3 length: 14 residues. Germline V gene data show CDR1 as SGHRS and CDR2 as YFSETQ. For the CDR3, the DNA is TGCGCCAGCAGAGGCTGGGACAGCACCGGGGAGCTGTTTTTT. Protein sequence: CASRGWDSTGELFF.

The chain joins TRBV5-1 to TRBJ1-1, with D possibly matching TRBD1 (6 bases). V was pared by 3 bases and J by 0 bases, with 15 bases between. CDR1 and CDR2 from the germline V gene are SGHRS and YFSETQ. This CDR3 is built from 16 residues. The CDR3 DNA is TGCGCCAGCAGCTCGACAGGCGGTTTTATGAACACTGAAGCTTTCTTT. Protein product: CASSSTGGFMNTEAFF.

The rearrangement uses TRBV19 and TRBJ1-1; D remains unclear. The CDR3 is made up of 13 amino acids. Trimming shortened V by 7 bases and J by 1 base, and 10 bases separated the two germline ends. The germline gives CDR1 LNHDA, CDR2 SQIVND (reference sequence). CDR3 protein: CASKIRGNTEAFF. CDR3 in DNA: TGTGCCAGTAAAATTCGGGGGAACACTGAAGCTTTCTTT.

The chain carries TRBV6-5 and TRBJ1-2; 10 nucleotides line up with TRBD1. The junction had 2 bases not matched to a gene; V was cut back by 7 bases and J by 3 bases. CDR3 length: 13 amino acids. Germline V gene lookup returns CDR1 MNHEY and CDR2 SVGAGI. The CDR3 sequence: CASIGTGDYGYTF. CDR3 sequence (DNA): TGTGCCAGCATCGGGACAGGGGACTATGGCTACACCTTC.

This chain connects TRBV4-2 to TRBJ1-2; perhaps TRBD1 as D (6 bases). This CDR3 spans 16 amino acids. Germline V gene lookup returns CDR1 LGHNA and CDR2 YNFKEQ. Trimming cost V 0 bases and J 0 bases, with 11 bases left between them. As DNA, the CDR3 is TGTGCCAGCAGCCAAGAGGCAGGGGTGGCTAACTATGGCTACACCTTC. Translation gives CASSQEAGVANYGYTF.

The chain combines TRBV18 with TRBJ2-2; 7 positions agree with TRBD1. Trimming took 2 bases from V and 4 from J; bases not matched to a gene: 13. This CDR3 has 18 residues. Per the germline V gene, CDR1 is KGHSH and CDR2 is LQKENI. DNA of the CDR3: TGTGCCAGCTCACCATTTTGGACCAACAGGGGTCCCACCGGGGAGCTGTTTTTT. Its protein is CASSPFWTNRGPTGELFF.

This chain uses TRBV29-1 with TRBJ1-1, with D unresolved. Germline V gene sequence: CDR1 SQVTM, CDR2 ANQGSEA. The length of the CDR3 is 16 residues. V was clipped by 7 bases and J by 0 bases, with 21 bases between them. As DNA, the CDR3 is TGCAGCGCCAGCTCGGGCCCCTCAATATTGAACACTGAAGCTTTCTTT. This sequence encodes CSASSGPSILNTEAFF.

The rearrangement joins TRBV2 to TRBJ1-4, with D maybe TRBD1 (5 bases). The V gene lost 3 bases and the J gene lost 5 bases, with 10 bases spanning the gap. This CDR3 has 14 residues. Germline values: CDR1 SNHLY, CDR2 FYNNEI. The CDR3 is CASSEGRVNEKLFF. Written as DNA, the CDR3 is TGTGCCAGCAGTGAGGGCAGGGTAAATGAAAAACTGTTTTTT.

Remarks on this clone: This sample also contains other DNA sequences that code for the same CDR3. The gene calls are TRBV7-9 and TRBJ1-1, with D unresolved. V dropped 4 bases and J dropped 0 bases, with 9 bases sitting between them. The CDR3 is 14 amino acids. CDR1 is SEHNR and CDR2 is FQNEAQ in the germline V gene (reference sequence). The CDR3 DNA reads TGTGCCAGCAGCTCGAGGACGGTGAACACTGAAGCTTTCTTT. This sequence encodes CASSSRTVNTEAFF.

The chain couples TRBV5-4 to TRBJ2-7, with TRBD2 matching 8 bases. Germline CDR1 reads SGHNT; CDR2 reads YYREEE (reference sequence). The CDR3 loop spans 15 amino acids. With 4 bases clipped from V and 6 bases from J, the junction kept 12 bases outside the gene matches. CDR3 nucleotides: TGTGCCAGCAGCCCGGGAGGGCGGGCCTCCGGCGAGCAGTACTTC. This translates into CASSPGGRASGEQYF.

The chain is built from TRBV2 and TRBJ2-3; TRBD2 aligns across 8 bases. CDR1 and CDR2 (germline): SNHLY, FYNNEI. CDR3 size: 14 residues. Losses at the gene ends were 11 bases for V and 4 bases for J; bases not matched to a gene: 11. The CDR3 loop is CAGRGTREADTQYF. The CDR3 nucleotides read TGTGCCGGGCGTGGGACTAGGGAGGCAGATACGCAGTATTTT.

The chain combines TRBV18 with TRBJ2-7; D is uncertain. The germline V and J ends were trimmed by 6 bases and 3 bases, with 21 bases remaining between them. The length of the CDR3 is 16 residues. Germline loops: CDR1 KGHSH, CDR2 LQKENI. The CDR3: CASSPGQTTYIYEQYF. The DNA for the CDR3 is TGTGCCAGCTCCCCCGGTCAAACGACCTACATCTACGAGCAGTACTTC. Together with reference TRBV18 and TRBJ2-7, the CDR3 gives the full variable domain: NAGVMQNPRHLVRRRGQEARLRCSPMKGHSHVYWYRQLPEEGLKFMVYLQKENIIDESGMPKERFSAEFPKEGPSILRIQQVVRGDSAAYFCASSPGQTTYIYEQYFGPGTRLTVT.

The gene calls are TRBV30 and TRBJ2-3; D is tentatively TRBD1 or TRBD2 (6 bases each). The germline V gene encodes CDR1 GTSNPN and CDR2 SVGIG (reference sequence). This CDR3 has 14 amino acids. Trimming took off 3 bases at V and 5 bases at J, with 15 bases between the two ends. The CDR3 DNA is TGTGCCTGGAGAGAGGGGGGCCTTGGAGATACGCAGTATTTT. Translated, it gives CAWREGGLGDTQYF.

The chain combines TRBV7-2 with TRBJ2-5, with D perhaps matching TRBD2 (6 bases). V shed 3 bases and J shed 5 bases, with 13 bases lying between them. Germline CDR1 is SGHTA and CDR2 is FQGNSA. The CDR3 spans 14 residues. CDR3 sequence: CASSFPGEEETQYF. CDR3 in DNA: TGTGCCAGCAGCTTCCCCGGGGAGGAGGAGACCCAGTACTTC.

This clone was recorded only once. The V and J genes are TRBV9 and TRBJ1-6; D is possibly TRBD1 (5 bases). V was cut by 3 bases and J by 12 bases, with 16 bases left in between. Germline CDR1 SGDLS, CDR2 YYNGEE. The CDR3 spans 14 residues. CDR3 nucleotide sequence: TGTGCCAGCAGCGGAGACTCAGGGCCCTTACCCCTCCACTTT. This translates into CASSGDSGPLPLHF.

This chain connects TRBV7-2 to TRBJ2-7, with a possible D match to TRBD2 (6 bases). V lost 2 bases and J lost 3, with 8 bases in between. The CDR3 spans 13 residues. The V gene's germline CDR1 is SGHTA and CDR2 FQGNSA. Written as DNA, the CDR3 is TGTGCCAGCAGCTTAACTAGCCGCTACGAGCAGTACTTC. Its protein product is CASSLTSRYEQYF.

The chain joins TRBV10-2 to TRBJ2-7, with 10 bases matching TRBD2. V lost 4 bases and J lost 5; bases outside the gene matches: 11. Germline CDR1 WSHSY, CDR2 SAAADI. This CDR3 comprises 16 residues. The CDR3 here is CASSGSGGAVTHEQYF. CDR3 coding DNA: TGCGCCAGCAGTGGGAGCGGGGGGGCCGTCACCCACGAGCAGTACTTC.

This sequence joins TRBV7-8 and TRBJ1-5; no firm D call. There are 15 residues in the CDR3. Germline CDR1 SGHVS, CDR2 FQNEAQ. Trimming cost V 5 bases and J 2 bases, with 13 bases left between them. CDR3 nucleotide sequence: TGTGCCAGCAGCCCGGAGGGCAGGCGCAATCAGCCCCAGCATTTT. Protein: CASSPEGRRNQPQHF.

CDR3: CASSPGVAGNQPQHF. CDR3 nucleotide sequence: TGTGCCAGCAGCCCCGGGGTGGCCGGCAATCAGCCCCAGCATTTT. The chain is built from TRBV3-1 (or the pseudogene TRBV3-2) and TRBJ1-5; D uncertain. Between the trimmed V and J ends, which lost 4 bases and 2 bases, there was a span of 12 bases. CDR1 is LGHDT and CDR2 is YNNKEL in the germline V gene (reference sequence). The CDR3 contains 15 residues.